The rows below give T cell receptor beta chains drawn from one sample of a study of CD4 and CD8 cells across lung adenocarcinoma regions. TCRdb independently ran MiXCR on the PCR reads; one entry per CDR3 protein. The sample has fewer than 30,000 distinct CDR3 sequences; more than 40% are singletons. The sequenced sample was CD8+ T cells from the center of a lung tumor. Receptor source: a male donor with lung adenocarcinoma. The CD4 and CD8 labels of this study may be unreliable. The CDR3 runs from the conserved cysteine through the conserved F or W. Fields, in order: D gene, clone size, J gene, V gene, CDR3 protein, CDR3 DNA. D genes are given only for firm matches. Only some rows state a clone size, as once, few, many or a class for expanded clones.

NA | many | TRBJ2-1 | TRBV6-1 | CASTPVRGAYNEQFF | TGTGCCAGCACCCCGGTCAGGGGCGCCTACAATGAGCAGTTCTTC
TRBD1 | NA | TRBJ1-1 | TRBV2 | CARGQARTEAFF | TGTGCCAGAGGACAGGCGAGAACTGAAGCTTTCTTT
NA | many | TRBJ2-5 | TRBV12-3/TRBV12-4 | CASSKDRVQETQYF | TGTGCCAGCAGCAAGGACAGAGTCCAAGAGACCCAGTACTTC
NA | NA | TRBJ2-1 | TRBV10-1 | CRGTGPWAKNTQFF | TGCCGCGGCACGGGGCCGTGGGCCAAAAACACGCAGTTCTTC
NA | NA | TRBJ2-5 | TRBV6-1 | CACSGAGAGDRETQYF | TGTGCCTGCAGTGGAGCCGGGGCCGGGGACCGGGAGACGCAGTACTTC
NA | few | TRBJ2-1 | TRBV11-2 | CASSLDMVQETQFF | TGTGCCAGCAGCTTAGATATGGTACAAGAGACCCAGTTCTTC
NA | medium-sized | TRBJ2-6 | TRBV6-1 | CASSEQASWANVLTF | TGTGCCAGCAGTGAGCAGGCTTCCTGGGCCAACGTCCTGACTTTC
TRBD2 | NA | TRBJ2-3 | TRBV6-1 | CASREAGSGVGDTQYF | TGTGCCAGCAGGGAAGCCGGGAGCGGGGTCGGGGATACGCAGTATTTT
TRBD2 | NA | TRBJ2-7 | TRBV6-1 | CASSELAGAPYEQYF | TGTGCCAGCAGTGAACTAGCGGGAGCTCCCTACGAGCAGTACTTC
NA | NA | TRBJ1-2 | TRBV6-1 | CASTRGAFGYTF | TGTGCCAGCACCCGGGGCGCATTTGGCTACACCTTC
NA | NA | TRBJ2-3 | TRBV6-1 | CASRGRVRPVRDTQYF | TGTGCCAGCAGGGGGCGCGTCCGGCCCGTCAGGGATACGCAGTATTTC
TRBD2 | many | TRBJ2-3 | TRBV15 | CATSRDPTSGGYF | TGTGCCACCAGCAGAGATCCGACTAGCGGTGGTTATTTT
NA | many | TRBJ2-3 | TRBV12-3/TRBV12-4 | CASSSPRASTDTQYF | TGTGCCAGCAGTTCCCCCCGGGCTAGCACAGATACGCAGTATTTT
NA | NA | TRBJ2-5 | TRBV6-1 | CASRWGADNEQYF | TGTGCCAGCAGATGGGGGGCCGACAATGAGCAGTACTTC
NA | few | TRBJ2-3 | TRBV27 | CAGSGLGGTDTQYF | TGTGCGGGCAGTGGCCTAGGTGGCACAGATACCCAGTACTTT
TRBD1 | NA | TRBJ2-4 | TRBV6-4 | CASSDSGQGAMNTQYF | TGTGCGAGCAGCGACTCGGGGCAGGGGGCCATGAACACTCAGTACTTC
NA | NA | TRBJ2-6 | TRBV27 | CAGSGVRGTETQYF | TGTGCGGGCAGTGGGGTACGGGGCACAGAGACGCAGTACTTT
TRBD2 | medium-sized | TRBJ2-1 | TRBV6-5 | CASRVSGSGLNEQFF | TGTGCCAGCAGGGTGAGCGGGAGTGGGCTGAATGAGCAGTTCTTC
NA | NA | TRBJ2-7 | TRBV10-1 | CASSSELSYEQYF | TGCGCCAGCTCTAGCGAACTTTCCTACGAGCAGTACTTC
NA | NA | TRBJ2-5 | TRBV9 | CASSVGPGTTQETQYF | TGTGCCAGCAGCGTAGGCCCCGGGACAACCCAAGAGACCCAGTACTTC
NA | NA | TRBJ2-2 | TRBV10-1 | CASSPLVDTGALFF | TGCGCCAGCAGCCCGCTGGTGGACACCGGGGCGCTGTTTTTT
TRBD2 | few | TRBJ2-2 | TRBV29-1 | CSVGTSSVGELFF | TGCAGCGTTGGGACTAGCTCGGTCGGGGAGCTGTTTTTT
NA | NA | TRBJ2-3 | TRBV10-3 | CAGRGTADIQYF | TGTGCGGGCCGTGGGACCGCGGATATTCAGTACTTT
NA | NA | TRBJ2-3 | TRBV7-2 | CASSLGLGDTNTQYF | TGTGCCAGCAGCTTGGGGCTGGGAGACACAAATACGCAGTATTTT
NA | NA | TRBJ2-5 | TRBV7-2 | CASSLAGRWGTQYF | TGTGCCAGCAGCTTAGCGGGTCGTTGGGGGACCCAGTACTTC
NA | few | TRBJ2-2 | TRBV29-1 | CSIQDGTGELFF | TGCAGCATTCAGGACGGCACCGGGGAGCTGTTTTTT
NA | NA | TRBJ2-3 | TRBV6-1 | CASRDFAGGDEDTQYF | TGTGCCAGCAGGGATTTCGCGGGCGGGGACGAAGATACGCAGTATTTT
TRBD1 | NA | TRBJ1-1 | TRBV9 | CASSPNTGGNEAFF | TGTGCCAGCAGCCCAAATACAGGGGGCAATGAAGCTTTCTTT
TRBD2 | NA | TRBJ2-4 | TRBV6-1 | CASSEALAGRVSVGAQNIQYF | TGTGCCAGCAGTGAAGCGCTCGCCGGGAGGGTCAGCGTCGGAGCCCAAAACATTCAGTACTTC
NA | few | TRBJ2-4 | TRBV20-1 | CSAKESTLLGSQYF | TGCAGTGCTAAGGAGTCGACTCTTTTGGGGTCGCAGTACTTC
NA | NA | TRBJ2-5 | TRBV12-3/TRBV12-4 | CARGFGGGGKETQYF | TGTGCCAGGGGTTTTGGGGGAGGGGGCAAAGAGACGCAGTACTTC
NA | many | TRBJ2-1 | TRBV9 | CASSVASGTPNEQFF | TGTGCCAGCAGCGTAGCATCCGGGACTCCCAATGAGCAGTTCTTC
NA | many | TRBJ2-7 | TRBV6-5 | CASSQENRILGQYF | TGTGCCAGCAGCCAAGAGAACAGGATTTTGGGGCAGTACTTC
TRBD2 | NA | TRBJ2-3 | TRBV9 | CASSVGGGPGDTQYF | TGTGCCAGCAGCGTTGGGGGAGGGCCGGGAGATACGCAGTATTTT
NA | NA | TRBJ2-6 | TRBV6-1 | CASSAEGSGANVLTF | TGTGCCAGCAGTGCCGAGGGCTCTGGGGCCAACGTCCTGACTTTC
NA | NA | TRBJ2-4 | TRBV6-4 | CRGTGLWAKNMQYF | TGCCGCGGCACGGGCCTGTGGGCCAAAAATATGCAGTATTTC
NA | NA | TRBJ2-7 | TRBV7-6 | CASSPQGISYEQYF | TGTGCCAGCAGCCCTCAGGGGATCTCCTACGAGCAGTACTTC
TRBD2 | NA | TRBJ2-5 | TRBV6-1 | CASGGGRGAPPWCYTQYF | TGTGCCAGCGGGGGGGGGCGGGGGGCACCTCCGTGGTGCTACACCCAGTACTTC
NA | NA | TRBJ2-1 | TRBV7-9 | CASSPTTGIGKNEQFF | TGTGCCAGCAGCCCGACGACCGGGATAGGAAAGAATGAGCAGTTCTTC
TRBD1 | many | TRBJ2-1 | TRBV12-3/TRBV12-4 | CASSLRTGHQNYNEQFF | TGTGCCAGCAGTTTAAGGACAGGCCATCAGAACTACAATGAGCAGTTCTTC
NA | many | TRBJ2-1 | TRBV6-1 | CASSRGAGVEQFF | TGTGCCAGCTCCCGCGGAGCCGGGGTTGAGCAGTTCTTC
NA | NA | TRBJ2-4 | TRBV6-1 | CASSEAGMWVKDIQYF | TGTGCCAGCAGTGAAGCGGGGATGTGGGTTAAAGACATTCAGTACTTC
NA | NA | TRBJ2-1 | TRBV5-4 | CASSLDASSYNEQFF | TGTGCCAGCAGCTTGGACGCGAGCTCCTACAATGAGCAGTTCTTC
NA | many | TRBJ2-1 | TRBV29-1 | CSVEDPDRQSYNEQFF | TGCAGCGTTGAAGATCCCGACAGACAATCCTACAATGAGCAGTTCTTC
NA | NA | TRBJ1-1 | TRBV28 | CASRKTGSTEAIF | TGTGCCAGCAGGAAGACAGGATCCACTGAAGCTATCTTC
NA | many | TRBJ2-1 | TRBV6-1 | CASSLGQTLAWGNEQFF | TGTGCCAGCAGCCTTGGACAGACCCTCGCTTGGGGCAATGAGCAGTTCTTC
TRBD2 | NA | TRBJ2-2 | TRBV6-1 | CASSPRAGGPTGELFF | TGTGCCAGCAGCCCCCGGGCGGGAGGGCCCACCGGGGAGCTGTTTTTT
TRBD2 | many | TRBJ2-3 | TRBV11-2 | CASSLGSGTTDTQYF | TGTGCCAGCAGCTTAGGGAGCGGGACTACAGATACGCAGTATTTT
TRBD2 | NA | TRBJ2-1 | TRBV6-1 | CATNRLAGSNEQFF | TGTGCTACAAACCGCCTAGCGGGGTCCAATGAGCAGTTCTTC
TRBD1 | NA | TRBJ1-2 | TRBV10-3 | CAISDDRGHGYTF | TGTGCCATCAGTGATGACAGGGGCCATGGCTACACCTTC
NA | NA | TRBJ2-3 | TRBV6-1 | CASSLLALNTGAQYF | TGTGCCAGTTCCCTGCTAGCGCTGAACACCGGTGCGCAGTATTTT
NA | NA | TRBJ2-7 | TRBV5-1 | CASSFSAGLYEQYF | TGCGCCAGCAGCTTTTCTGCAGGGCTCTACGAGCAGTACTTC